Listed below are T cell receptor beta chains from one sample, sequenced in a study of CD8+CD57+ T cells in acquired aplastic anemia. TCRdb reanalysed the reads using MiXCR and keeps one entry per CDR3 protein. Of about 190,000 distinct CDR3 sequences in the sample, 48% were seen once. Sequences were obtained from sorted CD4+, CD8+, or CD8+CD57+ T cells (not recorded which) from PBMCs. These receptors were collected from a human donor with aplastic anemia. The conserved cysteine and the conserved F or W are not part of the CDR3 here. Only part of the rows carry a size: once, few, many, or a class if the clone is expanded.

clone size: -
V gene: TRBV15
J gene: TRBJ2-7
CDR3 protein: ATSSEFSGTSYYEQY

clone size: many
V gene: TRBV10-3
J gene: TRBJ1-1
CDR3 protein: AISASQGNTEAF

clone size: once
V gene: TRBV2
J gene: TRBJ1-2
CDR3 protein: ASSEGGKSIGYT

clone size: -
V gene: TRBV7-3
J gene: TRBJ2-5
CDR3 protein: ASSPYGGRGETQY

clone size: -
V gene: TRBV19
J gene: TRBJ2-7
CDR3 protein: ASSPPRAEQY

clone size: many
V gene: TRBV7-2
J gene: TRBJ2-3
CDR3 protein: ASSLAGDSTDTQY

clone size: -
V gene: TRBV2
J gene: TRBJ2-7
CDR3 protein: ASSEAGEQY

clone size: -
V gene: TRBV11-2
J gene: TRBJ2-7
CDR3 protein: ASSFGTLGSSYEQY

clone size: -
V gene: TRBV12-3/TRBV12-4
J gene: TRBJ2-7
CDR3 protein: ASSLSRLLSGRSYEQY

clone size: -
V gene: TRBV20-1
J gene: TRBJ2-7
CDR3 protein: SVGRLRAKQY

clone size: -
V gene: TRBV7-2
J gene: TRBJ2-5
CDR3 protein: ASKLAGQETQY

clone size: many
V gene: TRBV24-1
J gene: TRBJ1-2
CDR3 protein: ATSDAATNYGYT

clone size: -
V gene: TRBV19
J gene: TRBJ2-2
CDR3 protein: ASSGAYLNTGELF

clone size: many
V gene: TRBV24-1
J gene: TRBJ1-1
CDR3 protein: ATKGASTEAF

clone size: -
V gene: TRBV7-9
J gene: TRBJ1-2
CDR3 protein: ASSPRTLANYGYT

clone size: few
V gene: TRBV29-1
J gene: TRBJ1-2
CDR3 protein: SVPGGWSYT

clone size: -
V gene: TRBV19
J gene: TRBJ2-1
CDR3 protein: ASSLAGVYNEQF

clone size: many
V gene: TRBV9
J gene: TRBJ2-7
CDR3 protein: ASGKAGGKGEQY

clone size: many
V gene: TRBV24-1
J gene: TRBJ1-2
CDR3 protein: ATSDLRYGYT

clone size: once
V gene: TRBV7-2
J gene: TRBJ1-4
CDR3 protein: ASSLGDRGGKLF

clone size: -
V gene: TRBV10-3
J gene: TRBJ2-2
CDR3 protein: AASRLAGNTGELF

clone size: many
V gene: TRBV5-8
J gene: TRBJ2-7
CDR3 protein: ASSLEVGETYEQY

clone size: many
V gene: TRBV7-7
J gene: TRBJ2-5
CDR3 protein: ASSPGWETQY

clone size: -
V gene: TRBV20-1
J gene: TRBJ2-7
CDR3 protein: SASRTGIAYEQY

clone size: many
V gene: TRBV6-6
J gene: TRBJ1-6
CDR3 protein: ASSYSEGVRGSPLH

clone size: -
V gene: TRBV25-1
J gene: TRBJ2-7
CDR3 protein: ASRGTGHYEQY

clone size: -
V gene: TRBV10-3
J gene: TRBJ2-5
CDR3 protein: AVGLEGETQY

clone size: -
V gene: TRBV29-1
J gene: TRBJ2-7
CDR3 protein: SPSSERTSRGEQY

clone size: -
V gene: TRBV2
J gene: TRBJ1-1
CDR3 protein: ASTHLRSDNGGEAF

clone size: -
V gene: TRBV19
J gene: TRBJ2-1
CDR3 protein: ASSSKSMTAVGYNEQF

clone size: -
V gene: TRBV28
J gene: TRBJ2-6
CDR3 protein: ASSFLPGANVLT

clone size: few
V gene: TRBV7-6
J gene: TRBJ2-5
CDR3 protein: ASSLNRQPGVQETQY

clone size: many
V gene: TRBV19
J gene: TRBJ2-6
CDR3 protein: ASSTRNSGANVLT

clone size: -
V gene: TRBV20-1
J gene: TRBJ2-5
CDR3 protein: SARDPLAGGKETQY

clone size: many
V gene: TRBV12-3/TRBV12-4
J gene: TRBJ2-2
CDR3 protein: ASSVGLARGTGELF

clone size: once
V gene: TRBV5-1
J gene: TRBJ2-7
CDR3 protein: ASNPDRRNGEQY

clone size: -
V gene: TRBV20-1
J gene: TRBJ2-3
CDR3 protein: SARGTAGTDTQY

clone size: once
V gene: TRBV29-1
J gene: TRBJ1-3
CDR3 protein: SAQGGLAGNTIY

clone size: many
V gene: TRBV11-3
J gene: TRBJ2-3
CDR3 protein: ASSSRQGSQY

clone size: once
V gene: TRBV5-8
J gene: TRBJ1-2
CDR3 protein: ASRINYGYT